These T cell receptor beta chains were read from a single sample in a study of blood T cells in healthy people across ages. TCRdb redid the calling of the 5' RACE reads with MiXCR, one entry per CDR3 protein. The table lists about 1.4 million distinct CDR3 sequences, roughly 59% of them singletons. The specimen was blood. All receptors derive from a man between 18 and 29 years old in good health. Each CDR3 is given with its conserved first and last residue. The D gene is left open where the match is weak. For some rows the clone size is stated as once, few or many, or as a class when expanded; others skip it.

v_gene	abundance	d_gene	j_gene	CDR3nt	CDR3aa
TRBV7-9	few	TRBD1	TRBJ1-2	TGTGCCAGCAGCCCCCGGACAGGGGGGTCATCGGAATATGGCTACACCTTC	CASSPRTGGSSEYGYTF
TRBV11-2	few	-	TRBJ2-1	TGTGCCAGCAGCTCTGGAAGCCCCTACAATGAGCAGTTCTTC	CASSSGSPYNEQFF
TRBV11-2	few	TRBD1	TRBJ2-3	TGTGCCAGCAGCCCTCGATATAGGGGGCCCAACAGGGTAGATACGCAGTATTTT	CASSPRYRGPNRVDTQYF
TRBV27	-	-	TRBJ2-1	TGTGCCAGCAGTTTATTTCGGGGCAACTCCTACAATGAGCAGTTCTTC	CASSLFRGNSYNEQFF
TRBV7-6	few	TRBD1	TRBJ1-5	TGTGCCAGCAGCCCCCTATCGCTGGACAGGGGGCTACAGCCCCAGCATTTT	CASSPLSLDRGLQPQHF
TRBV4-1	-	-	TRBJ2-1	TGCGCCAGCAGCCAAGGTAACAGCGCTTACAATGAGCAGTTCTTC	CASSQGNSAYNEQFF
TRBV6-2/TRBV6-3	-	TRBD1	TRBJ1-2	TGTGCCAGCAGTCCACAGGGACAGGGGCTGTCCTATGGCTACACCTTC	CASSPQGQGLSYGYTF
TRBV9	-	-	TRBJ2-7	TGTGCCAGCAGCAAGGGGGGGAACGGGGGATACGAGCAGTACTTC	CASSKGGNGGYEQYF
TRBV4-1	few	-	TRBJ1-2	TGCGCCAGCAGCCGGGACACGGTTAACTATGGCTACACCTTC	CASSRDTVNYGYTF
TRBV28	-	-	TRBJ1-1	TGTGCCAGCAGTGTCTACATCCCCCCTGAAGCTTTCTTT	CASSVYIPPEAFF
TRBV7-2	-	-	TRBJ1-4	TGTGCCAGCAGGCCCGGGACCGTCACCGAAAAACTGTTTTTT	CASRPGTVTEKLFF
TRBV29-1	-	TRBD1	TRBJ1-1	TGCAGCGCCGACAGGGACACTGAAGCTTTCTTT	CSADRDTEAFF
TRBV5-1	-	TRBD1	TRBJ2-3	TGCGCCAGCAGCTCTGACAGGGCCCGACCCCCAGATACGCAGTATTTT	CASSSDRARPPDTQYF
TRBV5-4	few	-	TRBJ2-7	TGTGCCAGCAGCCTGGACAGTATCTCCTACGAGCAGTACTTC	CASSLDSISYEQYF
TRBV2	-	-	TRBJ1-4	TGTGCCAGCAGTGATACAGGGCCTAATGAAAAACTGTTTTTT	CASSDTGPNEKLFF
TRBV4-1	few	-	TRBJ2-3	TGCGCCAGCAGCCCGCCCGGCGACCCTGGGACCACAGATACGCAGTATTTT	CASSPPGDPGTTDTQYF
TRBV29-1	-	-	TRBJ2-3	TGCAGCGTTTCCCCCTCGGAGGAGGGTAGGGACCCCGGGGGTAGCCCAGATACGCAGTATTTT	CSVSPSEEGRDPGGSPDTQYF
TRBV3-1	few	-	TRBJ2-3	TGTGCCAGCAGCCGAAAGACAGATACGCAGTATTTT	CASSRKTDTQYF
TRBV7-8	-	TRBD2	TRBJ2-2	TGTGCCAGCAGCATAGCGGGGGGGGGTAACACCGGGGAGCTGTTTTTT	CASSIAGGGNTGELFF
TRBV18	-	-	TRBJ1-5	TGTGCCAGCTCACCACGGAAGGGGAATGGCAATCAGCCCCAGCATTTT	CASSPRKGNGNQPQHF
TRBV15	-	-	TRBJ1-4	TGTGCCACCAGCAGAGATCTCCGAGAAAAACTGTTTTTT	CATSRDLREKLFF
TRBV15	-	-	TRBJ2-1	TGTGCCACCAGCAGAGTAGCGGTCTCCTACAATGAGCAGTTCTTC	CATSRVAVSYNEQFF
TRBV4-1	few	TRBD2	TRBJ2-5	TGCGCCAGCAGCCCGAAGTTGGCTAGCGGGCCGCAAGAGACCCAGTACTTC	CASSPKLASGPQETQYF
TRBV10-2	once	-	TRBJ2-5	TGCGCCAGCATGGGTAGGAGCGGCGAGACCCAGTACTTC	CASMGRSGETQYF
TRBV5-1	few	TRBD2	TRBJ2-5	TGCGCCAGCAGCTTGGGACTAGCGGGAGGAATGTACCAAGAGACCCAGTACTTC	CASSLGLAGGMYQETQYF
TRBV27	-	TRBD2	TRBJ2-1	TGTGCCAGCAGTTTGCGGGAGGGCCGATATGAGCAGTTCTTC	CASSLREGRYEQFF
TRBV9	once	-	TRBJ1-3	TGTGCCAGCAGCGTCGCGGGAACCTCCTCTGGAAACACCATATATTTT	CASSVAGTSSGNTIYF
TRBV28	-	-	TRBJ1-1	TGTGCCAGCAGTTTTACTCCGGGACACACGAACACTGAAGCTTTCTTT	CASSFTPGHTNTEAFF
TRBV7-8	few	-	TRBJ2-7	TGTGCCAGCAGCTCCATCACCCACGAGCAGTACTTC	CASSSITHEQYF
TRBV6-5	-	-	TRBJ2-2	TGTGCCAGCAGATATTCGCGAGGGGCAACCCCGAACACCGGGGACCTGTTTTTT	CASRYSRGATPNTGDLFF
TRBV11-2	once	TRBD1	TRBJ2-3	TGTGCCAGCAGCTCCGACAGGGGACCAGATACGCAGTATTTT	CASSSDRGPDTQYF
TRBV4-1	-	TRBD1	TRBJ1-5	TGCGCCAGCAGCCATGTTGGGACAGGGGGCGTACAGCCCCAGCATTTT	CASSHVGTGGVQPQHF
TRBV7-9	-	TRBD1	TRBJ1-1	TGTGCCAGCAGCTTAGCGTCAGGGGGGAACACTGAAGCTTTCTTT	CASSLASGGNTEAFF
TRBV20-1	-	-	TRBJ2-7	TGCAGTGCTAGCTTACGTTCCTACGAGCAGTACTTC	CSASLRSYEQYF
TRBV4-2	-	-	TRBJ2-3	TGTGCCAGCAGCCAAGGTCCGGCAGGCACAGATACGCAGTATTTT	CASSQGPAGTDTQYF
TRBV29-1	-	-	TRBJ2-5	TGCAGCGTTGTGGGTCGGGAGCAAGAGACCCAGTACTTC	CSVVGREQETQYF
TRBV15	-	-	TRBJ1-1	TGTGCCACCAGCAGACTAAGAGGACAGTTGAACACTGAAGCTTTCTTT	CATSRLRGQLNTEAFF
TRBV9	-	-	TRBJ2-3	TGTGCCAGCAGCGTAGGAGGGAATTCGGATACGCAGTATTTT	CASSVGGNSDTQYF
TRBV9	-	TRBD1	TRBJ2-7	TGTGCCAGCAGCGTAGGACAGGGGGACGAGCAGTACTTC	CASSVGQGDEQYF
TRBV18	-	-	TRBJ1-1	TGTGCCAGCTCACCACGGGGGGGCCGGGGAAACACTGAAGCTTTCTTT	CASSPRGGRGNTEAFF
TRBV6-2/TRBV6-3	few	TRBD1	TRBJ2-3	TGTGCCAGCAGTTACTCGAGGGGGCCGCAGTATTTT	CASSYSRGPQYF
TRBV19	-	-	TRBJ1-5	TGTGCCAGTAATTCAGGGGCTCAGCGGAATCAGCCCCAGCATTTT	CASNSGAQRNQPQHF
TRBV10-3	-	-	TRBJ2-4	TGTGCCATCAGCGTAAACTCCTACAATGAGCAGTACTTC	CAISVNSYNEQYF
TRBV5-6	-	-	TRBJ2-3	TGTGCCAGCAGCCAAAGGACTATTAGGCGTACAGATACGCAGTATTTT	CASSQRTIRRTDTQYF
TRBV4-1	-	TRBD1	TRBJ2-7	TGCGCCAGCAGCCAAATTCAACAGGGGGGCTACGAGCAGTACTTC	CASSQIQQGGYEQYF
TRBV29-1	-	-	TRBJ1-2	TGCAGCGGATTGGGGGACGGAAGTTATGGCTACACCTTC	CSGLGDGSYGYTF
TRBV7-9	-	-	TRBJ2-1	TGTGCCAGCAGCTTAGAAGCAGGGCCGATGGCGAAAGAGCAGTTCTTC	CASSLEAGPMAKEQFF
TRBV7-2	-	TRBD2	TRBJ2-1	TGTGCCAGCAGAACAGCGGGGGGAGGAGAGACCCAGTTCTTC	CASRTAGGGETQFF
TRBV27	-	-	TRBJ2-7	TGTGCCAGCAGTTTATTGCGGGTATTCGGCAATGAGCAGTACTTC	CASSLLRVFGNEQYF
TRBV29-1	once	TRBD1	TRBJ2-1	TGCAGCGTATTAATCGGGACAGGGAAGTACGAGCAGTTCTTC	CSVLIGTGKYEQFF
TRBV6-2/TRBV6-3	-	-	TRBJ2-2	TGTGCCAGCAGTTATAACCCCAGCGGCGGGGAGCTGTTTTTT	CASSYNPSGGELFF
TRBV21-1	-	-	TRBJ2-7	TGTGCCAGCTCCGGACAGGGGGAACATTTATTATGCTACGAGCAGTACTTC	CASSGQGEHLLCYEQYF
TRBV19	-	-	TRBJ2-7	TGTGCCAGTAGTCCCCCACAACAGGAGGGCTCCTACGAGCAGTACTTC	CASSPPQQEGSYEQYF
TRBV11-2	once	TRBD2	TRBJ2-4	TGTGCCAGCAGCCCCTTGGGAGGGGCCACCATTCAGTACTTC	CASSPLGGATIQYF
TRBV27	-	TRBD1	TRBJ2-7	TGTGCCAGCAGTTTGTTGCAGGGGGACGAGCAGTACTTC	CASSLLQGDEQYF
TRBV12-3/TRBV12-4	few	-	TRBJ1-1	TGTGCCAGCAGTTCTTGGGGGGCAAGGGACACTGAAGCTTTCTTT	CASSSWGARDTEAFF
TRBV9	-	-	TRBJ2-7	TGTGCCAGCAGCTCAGGGTTCGACGAGCAGTACTTC	CASSSGFDEQYF
TRBV6-2/TRBV6-3	-	-	TRBJ2-6	TGTGCCAGCAGCTCACCCCGCGCGCGGGGGGCCAACGTCCTGACTTTC	CASSSPRARGANVLTF